This T cell receptor beta chain comes out of a study of OX40 agonist ivuxolimab in advanced cancers. Study information: Ivuxolimab, an agonist antibody against OX40 (CD134), was given to patients. A partial response was reached by three patients: one with hepatocellular carcinoma and two with cutaneous melanoma.

The CDR3 runs to 17 residues. Per germline, CDR1 MDHEN and CDR2 SYDVKM. Trimming stripped 8 bases from V and 4 bases from J, with 24 bases between. Here immunoSEQ multiplex PCR was the method, and the copy in TCRdb shows in-frame clones only, minus some. The sample includes more than 100,000 clones, roughly nine tenths of them seen just once. Blood was sampled at baseline, cycle 4 day 1, and cycle 7 day 1. The receptor was isolated from an adult with an advanced solid tumor such as melanoma, head and neck, liver or kidney cancer. The sequenced sample was CD4+ or CD8+ T cells sorted from blood, obtained in a trial of the OX40 agonist ivuxolimab. The chain links TRBV28 to TRBJ2-1, with D possibly being TRBD1 (7 bases). CDR3 protein: CASGQGGSQSPYNEQFF. The CDR3 coding sequence is TGTGCCAGCGGCCAGGGGGGTTCGCAGTCACCTTACAATGAGCAGTTCTTC.